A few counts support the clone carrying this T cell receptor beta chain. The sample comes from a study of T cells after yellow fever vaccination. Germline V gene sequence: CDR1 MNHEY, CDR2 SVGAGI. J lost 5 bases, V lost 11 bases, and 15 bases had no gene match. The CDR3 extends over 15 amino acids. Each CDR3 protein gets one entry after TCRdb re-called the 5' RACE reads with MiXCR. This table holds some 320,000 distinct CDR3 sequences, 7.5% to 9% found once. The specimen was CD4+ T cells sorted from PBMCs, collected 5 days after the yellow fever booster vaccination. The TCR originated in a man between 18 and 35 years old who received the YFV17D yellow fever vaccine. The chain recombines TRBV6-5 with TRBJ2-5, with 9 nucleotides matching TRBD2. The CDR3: CASRVGLAGSETQYF. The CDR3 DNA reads TGTGCCTCCCGGGTAGGGCTAGCGGGGTCCGAGACCCAGTACTTC.